The 17 T cell receptor beta chains listed next were all sequenced from one sample in a study of identical twins. TCRdb recomputed calls from the 5' RACE reads with MiXCR, one row per CDR3 protein. The sample lists some 1,700,000 distinct CDR3 sequences, under 35% occurring once. The sample comprised cord blood. Every receptor here comes from a newborn girl in good health.

V usage is TRBV7-2 and J usage is TRBJ2-4; D is undetermined. The J call is uncertain, as TRBJ2-5 better fits the DNA end. The germline gives CDR1 SGHTA, CDR2 FQGNSA. The CDR3 runs 16 residues. CDR3 DNA sequence: TGTGCCAGCACCGAAAGTGCGGCTAGTGACATCAAGACCCAGTACTTC. This gives the protein CASTESAASDIKTQYF.

This sequence joins TRBV7-9 and TRBJ1-4, with 7 bases fitting TRBD1. Per germline, CDR1 SEHNR and CDR2 FQNEAQ (reference sequence). The CDR3 runs 15 residues. Germline trimming cut 4 bases from V and 0 bases from J; bases unmatched to any gene: 2. CDR3 in amino acids: CASSWDSSTNEKLFF. Here the CDR3 DNA reads TGTGCCAGCAGCTGGGACAGCTCAACTAATGAAAAACTGTTTTTT.

This clonotype was recorded a few times. The chain combines TRBV20-1 with TRBJ2-7; TRBD2 matches at 9 bases. Losses at the gene ends were 3 bases for V and 3 bases for J; bases not matched to a gene: 12. The CDR3 consists of 16 residues. CDR1 is DFQATT, CDR2 SNEGSKA, per germline (reference sequence). As DNA, the CDR3 is TGCAGTGCTAGTGACTCCCAGCGGGAGGAATACTACGAGCAGTACTTC. As protein: CSASDSQREEYYEQYF.

The chain has TRBV3-1 and TRBJ1-2; possibly TRBD1 for D (5 bases). CDR1 LGHDT and CDR2 YNNKEL come from the germline V gene (reference sequence). The CDR3 extends over 13 amino acids. Deletions cut 2 bases from V and 7 bases from J, with 11 bases between. CDR3 protein: CASSQFLGVGYTF. The CDR3 DNA reads TGTGCCAGCAGCCAATTCTTGGGGGTTGGCTACACCTTC.

Ten or more counts support this clonotype. This CDR3 is CASSSELQGFPYEQYF. CDR3 bases: TGTGCCAGCAGCTCGGAACTACAGGGGTTTCCCTACGAGCAGTACTTC. The chain has TRBV7-9 and TRBJ2-7; 7 bases align to TRBD1. Germline V gene data show CDR1 as SEHNR and CDR2 as FQNEAQ (reference sequence). Germline trimming cut 4 bases from V and 2 bases from J; bases unmatched to any gene: 11. CDR3 length equals 16 residues.

The rearrangement joins TRBV11-2 to TRBJ2-3; 8 bases match TRBD2. Trimming took 8 bases from V and 8 from J; bases not matched to a gene: 12. This CDR3 is built from 14 residues. The germline CDR1 and CDR2 sequences are SGHAT and FQNNGV. The CDR3 here is CASQWRPGGSTQYF. The CDR3 nucleotides are TGTGCCAGCCAGTGGCGGCCGGGAGGGAGTACGCAGTATTTT.

There are a few counts of this clonotype. The chain has TRBV5-1 and TRBJ1-1; D not certain. Germline CDR1 reads SGHRS; CDR2 reads YFSETQ. The CDR3 contains 16 residues. The ends were cut back, 6 bases at V and 4 bases at J, with 22 bases in the middle. Here the CDR3 DNA reads TGCGCCAGCACTCACAGAGGCCCCTTCCTAGGCACTGAAGCTTTCTTT. Protein: CASTHRGPFLGTEAFF.

The genes are TRBV19 and TRBJ2-3; possibly TRBD2 for D (7 bases). V was cut by 4 bases and J by 2 bases, with 13 bases left in between. The CDR3 has 15 residues. CDR1 is LNHDA, CDR2 SQIVND, per germline (reference sequence). CDR3 region: CASSNPGGVTDTQYF. CDR3 DNA sequence: TGTGCCAGTAGTAATCCGGGGGGCGTCACAGATACGCAGTATTTT.

Only a few counts were recorded for this clonotype. One end of the junction is discordant with germline, which a read error may explain. V gene TRBV14 combines with J gene TRBJ1-1; tentative D call: TRBD1 (5 bases). Germline values: CDR1 SGHDN, CDR2 FVKESK. The CDR3 has 12 amino acids. This chain's CDR3 is CAGSQGNTEAFF. CDR3 nucleotides: TGTGCCGGCAGCCAGGGGAACACTGAAGCTTTCTTT. The full variable domain, with the rest looked up from reference TRBV14 and TRBJ1-1, is EAGVTQFPSHSVIEKGQTVTLRCDPISGHDNLYWYRRVMGKEIKFLLHFVKESKQDESGMPNNRFLAERTGGTYSTLKVQPAELEDSGVYFCAGSQGNTEAFFGQGTRLTVV.

This clonotype came up a few times. The chain is built from TRBV12-3 or TRBV12-4 and TRBJ1-2; no definite D call. The length of the CDR3 is 14 residues. V was pared by 6 bases and J by 3 bases, with 14 bases between. CDR3: CASSPGRTHYGYTF. The CDR3 nucleotides are TGTGCCAGCAGCCCCGGACGGACCCACTATGGCTACACCTTC.

V and J are TRBV9 and TRBJ1-1, with 11 bases lining up with TRBD1. The ends lost 4 bases at V and 3 bases at J; junction bases unmatched: 8. CDR1 SGDLS and CDR2 YYNGEE come from the germline V gene. The CDR3 contains 16 residues. The CDR3 spells CASSTRGDRGDTEAFF. The CDR3 DNA sequence: TGTGCCAGCAGCACCCGAGGGGACAGGGGGGACACTGAAGCTTTCTTT.

The rearrangement joins TRBV2 to TRBJ1-2, with unresolved D. CDR3 length: 13 amino acids. Germline CDR1 reads SNHLY; CDR2 reads FYNNEI. V lost 4 bases to trimming and J lost 4 bases, with 10 bases between them. CDR3 residues: CASSGPKVYGYTF. The CDR3 coding sequence is TGTGCCAGCAGTGGTCCGAAAGTCTATGGCTACACCTTC.

This clonotype was seen a handful of times. The chain links TRBV5-1 to TRBJ2-7, with D possibly TRBD1 on 5 matching bases. Germline lookup yields CDR1 SGHRS and CDR2 YFSETQ. With 7 bases removed from V and 3 bases from J, the gap between germline ends came to 8 bases. The CDR3 has 11 residues. CDR3 nucleotides: TGCGCCAGCCAAGGGGTCTACGAGCAGTACTTC. It encodes CASQGVYEQYF.

This clonotype occurred a few times. V usage is TRBV30 and J usage is TRBJ2-7; possible D gene TRBD1, 6 bases. V was trimmed by 1 base and J by 2 bases, leaving 6 bases between them. Germline lookup yields CDR1 GTSNPN and CDR2 SVGIG (reference sequence). The CDR3 length is 12 residues. The CDR3 DNA reads as TGTGCCTGGAGTGGGACAGCCTACGAGCAGTACTTC. It yields the protein CAWSGTAYEQYF.

This clonotype was recorded a few times. The chain carries TRBV19 and TRBJ2-3; perhaps TRBD2 as D (5 bases). This CDR3 is 15 amino acids long. Germline V gives CDR1 LNHDA, CDR2 SQIVND (reference sequence). V was trimmed by 7 bases and J by 0 bases, leaving 14 bases between them. The CDR3 region is CASTTAGRSTDTQYF. Written as DNA, the CDR3 is TGTGCCAGTACGACGGCGGGTCGTAGCACAGATACGCAGTATTTT.

DNA for the CDR3: TGTGCCAGCAGTTCCGTCCCGCGGATCTTGTACGAGCAGTACTTC. Residues: CASSSVPRILYEQYF. The chain links TRBV27 to TRBJ2-7; D gene uncertain. From germline, CDR1 is MNHEY and CDR2 SMNVEV (reference sequence). The CDR3 runs 15 residues. V lost 4 bases, J lost 4 bases, and 17 bases lay in between.

This clonotype has a handful of counts. The chain combines TRBV6-2 or TRBV6-3 with TRBJ1-1; D call uncertain. Between the trimmed V and J ends, which lost 2 bases and 9 bases, there was a span of 16 bases. CDR1 is MNHEY, CDR2 SVGEGT, per germline. This CDR3 comprises 14 residues. CDR3 nucleotides: TGTGCCAGCAGTTACACCCTCCCGACTGAAAAAGCTTTCTTT. Translated, it gives CASSYTLPTEKAFF.